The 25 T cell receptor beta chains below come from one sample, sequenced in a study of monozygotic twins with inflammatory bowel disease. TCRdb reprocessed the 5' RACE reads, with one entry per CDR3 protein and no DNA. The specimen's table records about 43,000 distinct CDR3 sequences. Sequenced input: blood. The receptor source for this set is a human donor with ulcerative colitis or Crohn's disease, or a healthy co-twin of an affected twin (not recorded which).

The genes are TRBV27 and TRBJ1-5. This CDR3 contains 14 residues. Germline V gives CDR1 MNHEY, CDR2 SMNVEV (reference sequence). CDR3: CASSPQGRAQPQHF.

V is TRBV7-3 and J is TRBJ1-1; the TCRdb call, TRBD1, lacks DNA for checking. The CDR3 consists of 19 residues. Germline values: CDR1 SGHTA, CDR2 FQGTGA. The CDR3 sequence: CASSSRTLQGVILGTEAFF. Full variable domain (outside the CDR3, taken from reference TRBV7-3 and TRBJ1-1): GAGVSQTPSNKVTEKGKYVELRCDPISGHTALYWYRQSLGQGPEFLIYFQGTGAADDSGLPNDRFFAVRPEGSVSTLKIQRTERGDSAVYLCASSSRTLQGVILGTEAFFGQGTRLTVV.

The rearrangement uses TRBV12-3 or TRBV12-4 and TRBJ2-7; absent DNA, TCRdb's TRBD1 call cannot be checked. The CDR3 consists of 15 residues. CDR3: CASSMSRDRSYEQYF.

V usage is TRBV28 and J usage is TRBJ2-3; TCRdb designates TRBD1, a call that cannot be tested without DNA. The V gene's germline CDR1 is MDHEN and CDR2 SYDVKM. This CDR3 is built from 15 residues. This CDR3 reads CASSFKGQTSDTQYF. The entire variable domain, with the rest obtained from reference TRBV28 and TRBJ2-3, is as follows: DVKVTQSSRYLVKRTGEKVFLECVQDMDHENMFWYRQDPGLGLRLIYFSYDVKMKEKGDIPEGYSVSREKKERFSLILESASTNQTSMYLCASSFKGQTSDTQYFGPGTRLTVL.

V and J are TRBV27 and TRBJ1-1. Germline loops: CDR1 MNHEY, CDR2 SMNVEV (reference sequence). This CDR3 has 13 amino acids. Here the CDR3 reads CASSRGGVTEAFF.

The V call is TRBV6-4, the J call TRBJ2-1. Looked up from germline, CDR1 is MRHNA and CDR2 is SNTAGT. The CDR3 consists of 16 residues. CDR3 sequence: CASSDSEESSYNEQFF.

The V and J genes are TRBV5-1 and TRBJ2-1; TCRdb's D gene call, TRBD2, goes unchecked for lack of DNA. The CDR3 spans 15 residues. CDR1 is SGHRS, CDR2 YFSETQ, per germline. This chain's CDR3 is CASSLELAGVSEQFF.

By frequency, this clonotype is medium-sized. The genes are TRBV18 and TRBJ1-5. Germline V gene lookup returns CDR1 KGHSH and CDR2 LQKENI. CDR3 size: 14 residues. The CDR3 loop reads CASSPMTPWEPQHF.

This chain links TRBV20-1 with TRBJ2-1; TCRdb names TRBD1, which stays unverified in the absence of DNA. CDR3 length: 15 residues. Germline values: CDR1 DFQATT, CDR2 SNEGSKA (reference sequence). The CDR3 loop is CSARDGGQGDNEQFF.

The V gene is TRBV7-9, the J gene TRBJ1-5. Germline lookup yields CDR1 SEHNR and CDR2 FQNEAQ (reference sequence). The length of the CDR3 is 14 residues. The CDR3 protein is CASSGGDSNQPQHF.

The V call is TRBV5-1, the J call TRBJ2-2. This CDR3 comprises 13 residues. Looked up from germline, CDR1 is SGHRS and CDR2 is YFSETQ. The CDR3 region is CASSFGETGELFF.

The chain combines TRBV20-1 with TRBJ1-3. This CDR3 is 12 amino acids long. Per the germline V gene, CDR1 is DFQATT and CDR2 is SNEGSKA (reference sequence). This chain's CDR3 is CSASIGGNTIYF.

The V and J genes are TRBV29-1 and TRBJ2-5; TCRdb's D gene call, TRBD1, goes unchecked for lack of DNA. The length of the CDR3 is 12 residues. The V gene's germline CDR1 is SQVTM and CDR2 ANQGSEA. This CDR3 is CSVGGSQETQYF. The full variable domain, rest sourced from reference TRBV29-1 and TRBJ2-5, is SAVISQKPSRDICQRGTSLTIQCQVDSQVTMMFWYRQQPGQSLTLIATANQGSEATYESGFVIDKFPISRPNLTFSTLTVSNMSPEDSSIYLCSVGGSQETQYFGPGTRLLVL.

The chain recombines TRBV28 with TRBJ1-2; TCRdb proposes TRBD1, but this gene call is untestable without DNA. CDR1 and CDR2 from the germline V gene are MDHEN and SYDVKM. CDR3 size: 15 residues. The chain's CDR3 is CASSTPGQGNYGYTF.

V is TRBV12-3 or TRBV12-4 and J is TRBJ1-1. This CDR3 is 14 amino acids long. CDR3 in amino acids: CASSNDNWNTEAFF.

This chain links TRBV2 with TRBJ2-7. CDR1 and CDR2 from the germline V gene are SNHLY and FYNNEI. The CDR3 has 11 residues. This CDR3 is CASSPKYEQYF.

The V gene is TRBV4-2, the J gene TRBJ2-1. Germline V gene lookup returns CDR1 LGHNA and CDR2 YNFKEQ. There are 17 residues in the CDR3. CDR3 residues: CASSQDSDKPYYNEQFF.

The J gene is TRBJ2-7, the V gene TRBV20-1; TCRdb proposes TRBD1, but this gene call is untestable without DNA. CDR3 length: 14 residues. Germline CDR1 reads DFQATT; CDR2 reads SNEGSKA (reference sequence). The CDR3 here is CSAISGARQYEQYF.

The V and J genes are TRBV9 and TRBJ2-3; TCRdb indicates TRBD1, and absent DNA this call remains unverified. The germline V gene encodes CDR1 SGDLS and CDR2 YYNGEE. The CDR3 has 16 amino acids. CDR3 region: CASSVALWGSTDTQYF.

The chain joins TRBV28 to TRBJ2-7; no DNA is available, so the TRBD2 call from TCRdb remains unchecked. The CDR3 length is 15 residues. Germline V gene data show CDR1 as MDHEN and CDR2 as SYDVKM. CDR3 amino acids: CASSPGTPSSYEQYF.

The CDR3 reads CAITLRGRGYGYTF. V gene TRBV7-2 combines with J gene TRBJ1-2; the D call of TRBD1 rests on TCRdb alone, since no DNA is present to check it. This CDR3 region has 14 residues. Germline V CDR1 and CDR2: SGHTA, FQGNSA.

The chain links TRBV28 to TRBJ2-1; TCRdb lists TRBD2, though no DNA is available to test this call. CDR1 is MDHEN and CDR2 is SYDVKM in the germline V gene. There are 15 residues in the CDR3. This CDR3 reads CASSPTSGRRDEQFF.

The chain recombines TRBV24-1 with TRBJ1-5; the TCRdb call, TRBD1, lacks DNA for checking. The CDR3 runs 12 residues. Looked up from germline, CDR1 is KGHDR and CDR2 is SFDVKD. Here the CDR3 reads CATSDAGGSQHF.

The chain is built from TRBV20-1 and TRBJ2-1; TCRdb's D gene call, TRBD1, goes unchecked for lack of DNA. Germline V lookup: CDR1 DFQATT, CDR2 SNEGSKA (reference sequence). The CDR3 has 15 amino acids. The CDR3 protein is CSGLQGSLSYNEQFF.

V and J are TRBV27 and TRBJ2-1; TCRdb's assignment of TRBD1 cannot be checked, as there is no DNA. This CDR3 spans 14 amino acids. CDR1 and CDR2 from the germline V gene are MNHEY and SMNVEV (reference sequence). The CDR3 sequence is CASSRGATYNEQFF.